This TCR beta chain was retrieved from a study of shared clonotypes between healthy human individuals. Study overall: The study drew on two women and a few men aged 18 to 49 as donors.

Each PCR replicate run on unsorted PBMC took in about 300 ng DNA, tens of thousands of T cell genomes. TCRdb keeps only in-frame clones here, not all; method: immunoSEQ multiplex PCR. The table lists about 520,000 clones, roughly 80% of them singletons. The CDR3 loop spans 14 amino acids. Trimming pared 4 bases from V and 0 bases from J, leaving 10 bases between. Germline-derived CDR1 and CDR2 are MNHNS and SASEGT. The sample comprised PBMCs. The receptor comes from a woman between 35 and 50 years old in good health. Some clones in this sample may be carry-over from other donors' samples. The chain has TRBV6-1 and TRBJ2-7; tentative D call: TRBD1 (6 bases). The CDR3 spells CASSVQGYSYEQYF. The CDR3 nucleotides are TGTGCCAGCAGTGTCCAGGGGTACTCCTACGAGCAGTACTTC.